A selection of T cell receptor beta chains follows, all from one sample in a study of glioma-infiltrating T cells after dendritic cell vaccination. Profiling relied on immunoSEQ multiplex PCR, and the TCRdb table lists in-frame clones only, not all of them. This repertoire shows around 60,000 clones, 86% found once; its top ten account for 9.5% to 13%. The input for sequencing was blood, taken after dendritic cell vaccination. The receptors derive from a human donor with glioblastoma. The CDR3 runs from the conserved cysteine through the conserved F or W. D genes are given only for firm matches. A clone size is listed for some rows: how often the clone was seen (once, few, many), or a class if it is expanded.

>TRBJ2-7|NA|TRBV29-1|once
TGCAGCGTTGGTCGGGGATTCTACGAGCAGTACTTC
CSVGRGFYEQYF
>TRBJ2-6|NA|TRBV5-8|NA
TGTGCCAGTACAGGGTACGGGGCCAACGTCCTGACTTTC
CASTGYGANVLTF
>TRBJ1-6|TRBD1|TRBV13|NA
TGTGCCAGCAGCCTCCAGGGGGGCAATAATTCACCCCTCCACTTT
CASSLQGGNNSPLHF
>TRBJ1-2|TRBD1|TRBV18|NA
TGTGCCAGCTCACCCCGGGACAGGGGGCGGTTCTATGGCTACACCTTC
CASSPRDRGRFYGYTF
>TRBJ1-2|TRBD1|TRBV5-1|NA
TGCGCCAGCAGCAACTCAGGGGGTGACTATGGCTACACCTTC
CASSNSGGDYGYTF
>TRBJ2-5|TRBD2|TRBV5-4|NA
TGTGCCAGCAGGGGGGGGCAAGAGACCCAGTACTTC
CASRGGQETQYF
>TRBJ2-3|TRBD1|TRBV7-9|once
TGTGCCAGCAGCTTAAACAGGGGAAGCACAGATACGCAGTATTTT
CASSLNRGSTDTQYF
>TRBJ2-3|NA|TRBV30|NA
TGTGCCTTAGGGGGTGTCGCAGTTACGCAGTATTTT
CALGGVAVTQYF
>TRBJ2-3|NA|TRBV14|NA
TGTGCCAGCAGCCACGCAGATACGCAGTATTTT
CASSHADTQYF
>TRBJ2-3|TRBD2|TRBV25-1|few
TGTGCCAGCAGTGAAGGAAGCGGGGACACAGATACGCAGTATTTT
CASSEGSGDTDTQYF
>TRBJ2-3|TRBD2|TRBV2|NA
TGTGCCAGCAAGACTAGCGTTTCGACAGATACGCAGTATTTT
CASKTSVSTDTQYF
>TRBJ2-2|NA|TRBV5-1|NA
TGCGCCAGCAGCTTGGGTCCAACAGCAAACACCGGGGAGCTGTTTTTT
CASSLGPTANTGELFF
>TRBJ2-1|TRBD2|TRBV12-5|NA
TGTGCTAGTGGTTTGGTACGTGGGGGAGGGCCCTACAATGAGCAGTTCTTC
CASGLVRGGGPYNEQFF
>TRBJ2-5|NA|TRBV5-6|NA
TGTGCCAGCAGCTCCTATGACACGGGGTTGGAGACCCAGTACTTC
CASSSYDTGLETQYF
>TRBJ2-3|NA|TRBV12-5|NA
TGTGCTAGCGATCCAGGGCTTGACACAGATACGCAGTATTTT
CASDPGLDTDTQYF
>TRBJ1-5|NA|TRBV7-2|NA
TGTGCCAGCAGCTTTAGTGGGCGCAATCAGCCCCAGCATTTT
CASSFSGRNQPQHF
>TRBJ2-5|TRBD2|TRBV5-1|NA
TGCGCCAGCAGCTTGGTCCCACTAGCGGGCCTCCAAGAGACCCAGTACTTC
CASSLVPLAGLQETQYF
>TRBJ1-1|NA|TRBV13|NA
TGTGCCAGCAGCGATTCAGGGTACACTGAAGCTTTCTTT
CASSDSGYTEAFF
>TRBJ1-5|NA|TRBV19|NA
TGTGCCAGTAGTATAGATCGATCATCCGGTGGGCCCCAGCATTTT
CASSIDRSSGGPQHF
>TRBJ1-2|TRBD1|TRBV28|NA
TGTGCCAGCAGTTCCTCCCGACAGGGCTACCCTAGCTATGGCTACACCTTC
CASSSSRQGYPSYGYTF
>TRBJ2-3|NA|TRBV9|NA
TGTGCCAGCAACCCCGATCGGACTAGCACAGATACGCAGTATTTT
CASNPDRTSTDTQYF
>TRBJ2-7|NA|TRBV7-9|NA
TGTGCCAGCAGCTTAGCTGTGGGGAGCTACGAGCAGTACTTC
CASSLAVGSYEQYF
>TRBJ2-1|NA|TRBV7-3|NA
TGTGCCAGCAGCTTAAGACTACCCAATGAGCAGTTCTTC
CASSLRLPNEQFF
>TRBJ2-5|TRBD1|TRBV29-1|NA
TGCAGCGTTGAACCGACAGGGCTGGGAGAGACCCAGTACTTC
CSVEPTGLGETQYF
>TRBJ1-2|NA|TRBV29-1|NA
TGCAGCGTATTAACAGGGTCTGGGTACACCTTC
CSVLTGSGYTF
>TRBJ1-4|TRBD1|TRBV12-5|few
TGTGCTAGTGGTTCGGACAGGGCGGGAAAACTGTTTTTT
CASGSDRAGKLFF
>TRBJ2-1|TRBD2|TRBV28|NA
TGTGCCAGCAGTTACAAAAGCCGCGGACTAGCGGGGTCGCGGCAGTTCTTC
CASSYKSRGLAGSRQFF
>TRBJ2-7|NA|TRBV5-1|NA
TGCGCCAGCACCTCAGACGGGGGAATGTACGAGCAGTACTTC
CASTSDGGMYEQYF
>TRBJ2-2|TRBD2|TRBV4-2|NA
TGTGCCAGCAGCCTACCCAAACTACCCGGGACTAGCGGGAGTTGGCACACCGGGGAGCTGTTTTTT
CASSLPKLPGTSGSWHTGELFF
>TRBJ2-2|TRBD2|TRBV18|once
TGTGCCAGCTCACCACTAGCGGGGCCTACGAACACCGGGGAGCTGTTTTTT
CASSPLAGPTNTGELFF
>TRBJ1-2|NA|TRBV6-1|NA
TGTGCCAGCAGTGAAGGGACACGGTATGACTACACCTTC
CASSEGTRYDYTF
>TRBJ1-1|TRBD1|TRBV6-5|NA
TGTGCCAGCAGTTCCCAGGGGGCTCGGACTGAAGCTTTCTTT
CASSSQGARTEAFF
>TRBJ2-7|NA|TRBV6-1|NA
TGTGCCAGCAGTGAACTCGAGCGTCCGATATCCGAGCAGTACTTC
CASSELERPISEQYF
>TRBJ2-1|TRBD2|TRBV19|NA
TGTGCCAGTAGTGACGGGGGGTCCTACAATGAGCAGTTCTTC
CASSDGGSYNEQFF
>TRBJ2-5|NA|TRBV30|NA
TGTGCCTGGAGTGTGAACACCCAAGAGACCCAGTACTTC
CAWSVNTQETQYF
>TRBJ1-2|NA|TRBV10-3|NA
TGTGCCATCAGTGATCGGGGGGTGGGCTACACCTTC
CAISDRGVGYTF
>TRBJ1-1|TRBD1|TRBV11-2|NA
TGTGCCAGCAGCTACCGACAGGGTACTGAAGCTTTCTTT
CASSYRQGTEAFF
>TRBJ1-1|NA|TRBV19|NA
TGTGCCAGTAGTATAGTCTCCAACACTGAAGCTTTCTTT
CASSIVSNTEAFF
>TRBJ2-7|NA|TRBV19|NA
TGTGCCAGTAGTATAAATCAGGGACTTACCTACGAGCAGTACTTC
CASSINQGLTYEQYF
>TRBJ2-1|TRBD1|TRBV4-3|NA
TGCGCCAGCAGCCAACCGGGACAGGTATCCAATGAGCAGTTCTTC
CASSQPGQVSNEQFF